This T cell receptor (beta chain) was sequenced for a study of blood T cell repertoires in COVID-19. This CDR3 comprises 15 residues. With V trimmed by 9 bases and J by 6 bases, 10 bases remained unmatched. The germline gives CDR1 ENHRY, CDR2 SYGVKD. Sequencing used immunoSEQ multiplex PCR; TCRdb keeps in-frame clones, though not all of them. The sample yields about 55,000 clones, around nine tenths seen once. The chain has TRBV10-3 and TRBJ2-1; 11 nucleotides align to TRBD1. This TCR derives from a man between 60 and 75 years old with active COVID-19. Specimen: peripheral blood. The CDR3, as DNA: TGTGCCATGGGAAGCCGGGACAGGGGGGTCAATGAGCAGTTCTTC. Protein sequence: CAMGSRDRGVNEQFF.